Reported below is one T cell receptor beta chain. The data derive from a study of T-cell reconstitution after alpha-beta-depleted transplantation in children. The authors prepared the TCRbeta library with unique molecular identifiers. From the PCR reads, TCRdb called clonotypes with MiXCR, one entry per CDR3 protein. The data hold 450,000 to 500,000 distinct CDR3 sequences, with around 12% observed a single time. V dropped 2 bases and J dropped 7 bases, with 14 bases sitting between them. The CDR3 consists of 14 residues. Germline V CDR1 and CDR2: LGHNA, YSLEER. The starting material was PBMCs from the stem cell graft donor, obtained from the stem cell graft. V and J are TRBV4-3 and TRBJ1-2, with D possibly being TRBD1 (5 bases). The clonotype was recovered from a human donor who donated a stem cell graft to a child with combined immunodeficiency. The DNA of the CDR3 is TGCGCCAGCAGCCAAATGATCGCCAGGGTTGGCTACACCTTC. Amino acid sequence: CASSQMIARVGYTF.